This T cell receptor (beta chain) was found in a study of T cell changes during pregnancy in multiple sclerosis. The CDR3 consists of 14 residues. CDR1 is SGHTA, CDR2 FQGNSA, per germline. Trimming removed 3 bases from V and 8 bases from J, with 13 bases in between. Measured with immunoSEQ multiplex PCR; TCRdb has only the in-frame clones, and not every one. The sample includes around 70,000 clones, about 95% of them seen just once. This clone has only one observation. This specimen consisted of peripheral blood, obtained in the third trimester of pregnancy. The origin of this receptor is a female donor with multiple sclerosis, enrolled in a pregnancy study. V and J are TRBV7-2 and TRBJ1-4, with a tentative D call TRBD1 (5 bases). Here the CDR3 DNA reads TGTGCCAGCAGCTTCGGCGGGGGGAGCGAAAAACTGTTTTTT. It is translated as CASSFGGGSEKLFF. The full variable domain, completed using reference TRBV7-2 and TRBJ1-4, is GAGVSQSPSNKVTEKGKDVELRCDPISGHTALYWYRQSLGQGLEFLIYFQGNSAPDKSGLPSDRFSAERTGGSVSTLTIQRTQQEDSAVYLCASSFGGGSEKLFFGSGTQLSVL.